This TCR beta chain was recovered during a study of identical twins (dated by TCRdb to 2016 to 2017). About the study as a whole: To test whether fetal clonotypes persist, the study used deep sequencing on TCR alpha and beta repertoires from monozygotic twins, unrelated adults of various ages, and cord blood. To rule out contamination, the twin experiments were replicated at different times with different library preparation protocols.

Broader findings and caveats from the paper: In monozygotic twins, recombination models systematically underestimated out-of-frame TCR alpha sharing, but the models matched the sharing seen between unrelated individuals. Fewer insertions were carried by abundant cord blood beta clonotypes, a similar but weaker trend appeared in young adult naive repertoires, and no such trend appeared in memory repertoires. Invariant T cells such as MAIT and iNKT could partly confound zero-insertion analyses, although diverse VJ usage argued against such confounding for most clonotypes. Compared with coincidental sharing between unrelated individuals, out-of-frame TCR alpha sequences shared between twins showed an excess of sequences with low generation probability. In beta out-of-frame sequences, excess twin sharing was weaker, because having fewer shared sequences lowered the signal-to-noise ratio. Conclusions relied on cross-sectional statistical analysis, since the same donors could not be followed over many years.

Concerning this clonotype itself: The target of this receptor is not known. No base quality values were provided; no much bigger clone lies one nucleotide off.

Only healthy Caucasian donors were included. Three pairs of female monozygotic twins, all aged about 18 to 30 years, made up the twin cohort. CD4+ and CD8+ T cell populations were isolated with positive isolation kits from Invitrogen. The method behind the library was 5' RACE. Sequencer: Illumina HiSeq 2000. A universal primer binding site was added through template switching, and the final cDNA carried a unique molecular identifier so that TCR cDNA molecules could be counted accurately. Specific primers in the conserved constant-segment region were used to synthesize first-strand cDNA for the TCR alpha and beta chains. Each cDNA library was double barcoded, with a SMART-Mk sample barcode plus Illumina barcodes, to control for contamination. Two successive PCR steps introduced TruSeq adapter sequences along with Illumina sample barcodes. Sequencing of the TCR alpha and beta cDNA libraries was done on the Illumina HiSeq platform using custom primers. The original methods were these. Raw reads were processed with MiGEC to extract unique molecular identifiers, and MiXCR was used to determine CDR3 positions. Recombination models were inferred per individual with the repgenHMM and IGoR tools using an EM algorithm. The analysis of shared clonotypes was done with the tcR package in R, with sharing normalized by the product of cloneset sizes. To study raw recombination free of thymic and clonal selection effects, out-of-frame nonproductive sequences were analyzed. In-frame beta chains were kept once TCRdb had trimmed the public reads at Q25 with fastp and called clones with MiXCR. CDR3 protein duplicates are merged, each entry listing the most common genes and DNA. The V and J calls were not made by the authors but by TCRdb's processing. The sample contains 400,000 to 600,000 distinct CDR3 sequences, approximately 20% of them found a single time. Clones ranked in the top ten supply approximately 0.52% of the sample.

V is shortened by 2 bases, J by 5 bases, and the region joining them spans 12 bases. The germline V gene provides CDR1 SGHRS and CDR2 YFSETQ. The cysteine opens and the phenylalanine closes a CDR3 of 14 amino acids. Only the CDR3 DNA is retained, 42 bases long and in frame from the first base. The same sample was also used in a study of yellow fever vaccine responses in identical twins. The other study reports the following: According to the authors, the vaccine-induced T cell response in identical twins seemed to be partly convergent and partly specific to each individual. The study precisely tracked vaccine-responding T cell clones in identical twins.

The receptor comes from a woman aged 18-35 years in good health. Here the chain combines TRBV5-1 and TRBJ2-3, and possibly TRBD2, on 6 matching bases. What was sequenced was CD4+ T cells sorted from blood. The DNA sequence follows: TGCGCCAGCAGCTTCTTGCGGAGGGAAGATACGCAGTATTTT. It codes for CASSFLRREDTQYF.